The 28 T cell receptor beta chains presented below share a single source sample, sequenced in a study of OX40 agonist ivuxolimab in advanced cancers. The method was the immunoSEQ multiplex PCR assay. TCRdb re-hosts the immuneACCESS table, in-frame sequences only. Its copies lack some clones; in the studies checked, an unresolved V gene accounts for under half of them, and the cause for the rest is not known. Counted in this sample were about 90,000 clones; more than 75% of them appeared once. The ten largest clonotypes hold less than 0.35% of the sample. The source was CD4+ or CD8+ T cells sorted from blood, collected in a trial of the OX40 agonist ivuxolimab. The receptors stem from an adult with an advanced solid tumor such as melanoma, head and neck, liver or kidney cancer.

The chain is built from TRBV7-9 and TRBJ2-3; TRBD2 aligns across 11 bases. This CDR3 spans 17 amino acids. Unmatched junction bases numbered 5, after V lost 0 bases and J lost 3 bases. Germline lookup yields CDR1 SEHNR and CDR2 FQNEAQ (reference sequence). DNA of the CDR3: TGTGCCAGCAGCTTAGCGGTGGGACTAGCGGAAACAGATACGCAGTATTTT. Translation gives CASSLAVGLAETDTQYF.

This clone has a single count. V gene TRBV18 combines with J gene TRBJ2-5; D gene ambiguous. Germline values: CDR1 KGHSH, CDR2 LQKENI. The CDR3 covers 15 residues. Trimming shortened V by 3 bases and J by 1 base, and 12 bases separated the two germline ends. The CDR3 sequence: CASSPTTLTQETQYF. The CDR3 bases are TGTGCCAGCTCACCTACGACTTTGACCCAAGAGACCCAGTACTTC.

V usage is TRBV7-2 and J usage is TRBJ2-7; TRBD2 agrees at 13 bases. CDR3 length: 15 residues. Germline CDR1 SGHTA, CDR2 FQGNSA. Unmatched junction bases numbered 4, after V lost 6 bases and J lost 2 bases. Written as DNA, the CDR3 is TGTGCCAGCAGGGGGGGACTAGCGGGACCCTACGAGCAGTACTTC. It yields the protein CASRGGLAGPYEQYF.

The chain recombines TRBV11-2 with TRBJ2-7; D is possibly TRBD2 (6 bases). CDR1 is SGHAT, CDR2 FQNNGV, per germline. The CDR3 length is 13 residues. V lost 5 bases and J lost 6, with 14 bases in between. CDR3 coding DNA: TGTGCCAGCAGCCCTTGGCGGGACGGCGAGCAGTACTTC. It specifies CASSPWRDGEQYF.

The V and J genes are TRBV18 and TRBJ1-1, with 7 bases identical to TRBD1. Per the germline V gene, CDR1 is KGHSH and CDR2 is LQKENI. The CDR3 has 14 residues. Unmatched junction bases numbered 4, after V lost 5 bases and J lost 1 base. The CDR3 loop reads CASSDRQGNTEAFF. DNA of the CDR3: TGTGCCAGCTCAGACAGACAGGGGAACACTGAAGCTTTCTTT.

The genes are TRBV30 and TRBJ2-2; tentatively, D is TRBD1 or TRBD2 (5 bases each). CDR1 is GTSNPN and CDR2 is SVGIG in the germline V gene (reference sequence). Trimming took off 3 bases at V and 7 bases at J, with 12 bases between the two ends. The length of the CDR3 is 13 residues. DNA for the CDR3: TGTGCCTGGAGGGGACCCGGGGTCGGGGAGCTGTTTTTT. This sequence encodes CAWRGPGVGELFF.

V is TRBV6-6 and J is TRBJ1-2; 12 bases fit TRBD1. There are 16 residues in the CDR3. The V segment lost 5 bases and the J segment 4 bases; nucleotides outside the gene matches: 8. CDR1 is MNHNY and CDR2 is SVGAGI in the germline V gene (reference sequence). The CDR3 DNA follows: TGTGCCAGCAGTATGGGACAGGGGGCGGCAGGCTATGGCTACACCTTC. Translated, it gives CASSMGQGAAGYGYTF.

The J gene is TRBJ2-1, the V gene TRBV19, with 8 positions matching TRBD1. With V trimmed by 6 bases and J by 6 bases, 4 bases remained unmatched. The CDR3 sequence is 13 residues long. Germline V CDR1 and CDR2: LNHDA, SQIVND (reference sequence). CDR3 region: CASRSTGANEQFF. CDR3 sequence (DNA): TGTGCCAGTAGGTCGACAGGGGCCAATGAGCAGTTCTTC.

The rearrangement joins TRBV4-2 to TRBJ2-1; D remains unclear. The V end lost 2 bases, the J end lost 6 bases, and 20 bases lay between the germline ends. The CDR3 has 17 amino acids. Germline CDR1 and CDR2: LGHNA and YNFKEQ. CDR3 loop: CASSQKARSYDFNEQFF. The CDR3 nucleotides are TGTGCCAGCAGCCAAAAGGCACGGTCCTACGACTTCAATGAGCAGTTCTTC.

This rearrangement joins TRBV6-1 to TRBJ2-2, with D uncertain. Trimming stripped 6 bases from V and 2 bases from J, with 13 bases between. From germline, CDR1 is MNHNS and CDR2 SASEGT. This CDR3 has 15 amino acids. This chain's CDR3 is CASRLDLTNTGELFF. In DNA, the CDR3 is TGTGCCAGCAGGCTTGATTTAACCAACACCGGGGAGCTGTTTTTT.

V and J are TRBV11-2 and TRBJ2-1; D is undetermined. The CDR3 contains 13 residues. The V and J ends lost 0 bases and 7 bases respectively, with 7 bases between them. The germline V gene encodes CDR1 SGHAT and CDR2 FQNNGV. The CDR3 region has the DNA TGTGCCAGCAGCTTAGATCGAGAGAATGAGCAGTTCTTC. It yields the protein CASSLDRENEQFF.

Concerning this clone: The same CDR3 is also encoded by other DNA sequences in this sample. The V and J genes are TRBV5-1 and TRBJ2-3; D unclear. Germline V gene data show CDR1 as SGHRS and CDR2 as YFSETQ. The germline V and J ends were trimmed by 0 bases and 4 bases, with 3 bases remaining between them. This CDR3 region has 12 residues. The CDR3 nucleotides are TGCGCCAGCAGCTTGGTGGCAGATACGCAGTATTTT. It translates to CASSLVADTQYF. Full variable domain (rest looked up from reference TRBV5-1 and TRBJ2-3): KAGVTQTPRYLIKTRGQQVTLSCSPISGHRSVSWYQQTPGQGLQFLFEYFSETQRNKGNFPGRFSGRQFSNSRSEMNVSTLELGDSALYLCASSLVADTQYFGPGTRLTVL.

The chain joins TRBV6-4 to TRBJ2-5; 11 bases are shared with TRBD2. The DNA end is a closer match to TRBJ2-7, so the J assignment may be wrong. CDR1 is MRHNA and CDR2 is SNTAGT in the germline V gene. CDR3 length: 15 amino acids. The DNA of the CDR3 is TGTGCCAGCCCAGGGCTAGCGGGAGGAAATTACGAGCAGTACTTC. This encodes CASPGLAGGNYEQYF.

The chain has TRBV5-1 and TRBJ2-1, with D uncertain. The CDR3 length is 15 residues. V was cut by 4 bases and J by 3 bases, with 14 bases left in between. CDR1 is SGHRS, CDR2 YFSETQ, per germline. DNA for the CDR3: TGCGCCAGCAGCCAAGACCTTCGCAACTACAATGAGCAGTTCTTC. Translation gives CASSQDLRNYNEQFF.

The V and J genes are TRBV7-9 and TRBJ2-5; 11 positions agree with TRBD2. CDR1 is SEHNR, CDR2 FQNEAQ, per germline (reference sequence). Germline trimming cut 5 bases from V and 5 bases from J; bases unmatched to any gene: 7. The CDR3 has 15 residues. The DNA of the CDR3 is TGTGCCAGCAGCAATAGCGGGAGGGCCGGTGAGACCCAGTACTTC. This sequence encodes CASSNSGRAGETQYF.

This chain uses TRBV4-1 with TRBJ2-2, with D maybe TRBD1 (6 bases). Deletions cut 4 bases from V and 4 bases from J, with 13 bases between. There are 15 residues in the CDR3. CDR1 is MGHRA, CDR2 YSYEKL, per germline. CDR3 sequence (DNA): TGCGCCAGCAGCCGAGAGAGGACAGTCACCGGGGAGCTGTTTTTT. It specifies CASSRERTVTGELFF.

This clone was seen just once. The CDR3 loop reads CASSLASGQGAMTQYF. The CDR3, as DNA: TGCGCCAGCAGCTTGGCCTCGGGACAGGGGGCTATGACCCAGTACTTC. The V gene is TRBV5-1, the J gene TRBJ2-5; 12 bases map to TRBD1. There are 16 residues in the CDR3. J was trimmed by 7 bases and V by 0 bases; bases with no gene match: 7. Germline CDR1 SGHRS, CDR2 YFSETQ.

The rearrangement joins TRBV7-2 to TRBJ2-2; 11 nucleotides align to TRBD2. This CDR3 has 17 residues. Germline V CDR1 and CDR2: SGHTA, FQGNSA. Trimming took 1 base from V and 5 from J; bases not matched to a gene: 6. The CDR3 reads CASSLGASGRRTGELFF. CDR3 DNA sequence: TGTGCCAGCAGCTTAGGGGCTAGCGGGAGGAGGACCGGGGAGCTGTTTTTT.

CDR3 sequence (DNA): TGTGCCAGCAGCCGCCGGAGCTACACCTTC. Protein sequence: CASSRRSYTF. The V gene is TRBV7-6, the J gene TRBJ1-2; D remains unclear. Germline V CDR1 and CDR2: SGHVS, FNYEAQ. V shed 5 bases and J shed 9 bases, with 7 bases lying between them. The CDR3 contains 10 residues.

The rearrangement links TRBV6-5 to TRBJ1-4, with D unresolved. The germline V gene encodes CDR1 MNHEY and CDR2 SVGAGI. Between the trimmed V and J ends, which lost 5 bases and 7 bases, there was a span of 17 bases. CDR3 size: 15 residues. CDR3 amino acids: CASSPYSLVGEKLFF. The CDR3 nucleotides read TGTGCCAGCAGTCCTTACAGTCTTGTGGGTGAAAAACTGTTTTTT.

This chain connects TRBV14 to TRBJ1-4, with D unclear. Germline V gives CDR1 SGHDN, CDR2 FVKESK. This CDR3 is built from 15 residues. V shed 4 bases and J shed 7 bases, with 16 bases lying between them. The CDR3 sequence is CASSPRTGRSEKLFF. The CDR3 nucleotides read TGTGCCAGCAGCCCCCGAACCGGTCGGTCTGAAAAACTGTTTTTT.

DNA of the CDR3: TGTGCCAGTAGCAGGACCGCCTCGGGGGGGGCCAACGTCCTGACTTTC. This sequence encodes CASSRTASGGANVLTF. The chain employs TRBV19 and TRBJ2-6; possible D gene TRBD2, 5 bases. The germline V gene has CDR1 LNHDA and CDR2 SQIVND (reference sequence). The CDR3 runs 16 residues. Between the trimmed V and J ends, which lost 6 bases and 4 bases, there was a span of 16 bases.

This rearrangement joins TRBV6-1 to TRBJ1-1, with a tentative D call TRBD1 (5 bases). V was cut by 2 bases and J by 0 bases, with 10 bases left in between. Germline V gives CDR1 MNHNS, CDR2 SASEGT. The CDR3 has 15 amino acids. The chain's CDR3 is CASSEIQGLNTEAFF. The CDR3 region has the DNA TGTGCCAGCAGTGAAATCCAGGGTTTGAACACTGAAGCTTTCTTT.

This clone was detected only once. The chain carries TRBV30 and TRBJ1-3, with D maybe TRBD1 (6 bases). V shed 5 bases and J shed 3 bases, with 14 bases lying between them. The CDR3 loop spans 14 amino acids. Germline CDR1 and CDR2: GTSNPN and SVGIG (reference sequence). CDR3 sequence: CAWGSGRGGNTIYF. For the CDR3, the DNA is TGTGCCTGGGGGTCTGGCAGGGGTGGAAACACCATATATTTT.

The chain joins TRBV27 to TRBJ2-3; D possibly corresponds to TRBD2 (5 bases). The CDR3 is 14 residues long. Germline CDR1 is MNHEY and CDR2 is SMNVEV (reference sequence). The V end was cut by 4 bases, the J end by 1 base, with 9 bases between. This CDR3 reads CASSSRGRTDTQYF. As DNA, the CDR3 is TGTGCCAGCAGTTCCCGGGGTCGCACAGATACGCAGTATTTT.

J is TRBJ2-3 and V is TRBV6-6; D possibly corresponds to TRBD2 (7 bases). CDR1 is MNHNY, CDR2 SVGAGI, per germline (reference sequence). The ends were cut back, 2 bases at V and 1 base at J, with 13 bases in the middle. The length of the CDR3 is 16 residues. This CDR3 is CASSYGGALGTDTQYF. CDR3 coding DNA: TGTGCCAGCAGTTACGGGGGGGCGTTGGGCACAGATACGCAGTATTTT.

The CDR3 loop reads CASRSSGYEQYF. The CDR3 DNA follows: TGTGCCAGCAGGAGTAGCGGGTACGAGCAGTACTTC. The gene calls are TRBV27 and TRBJ2-7, with TRBD2 identical over 7 bases. This CDR3 is built from 12 residues. Per germline, CDR1 MNHEY and CDR2 SMNVEV (reference sequence). Trimming removed 6 bases from V and 4 bases from J; junction bases left unmatched: 3.

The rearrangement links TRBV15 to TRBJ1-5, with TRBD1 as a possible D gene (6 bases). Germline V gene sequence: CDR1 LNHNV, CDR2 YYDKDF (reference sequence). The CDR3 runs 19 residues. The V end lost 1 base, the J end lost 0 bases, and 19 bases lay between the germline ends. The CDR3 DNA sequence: TGTGCCACCAGCAGAGTTCCTGTTTCGGGACAATATAGCAATCAGCCCCAGCATTTT. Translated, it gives CATSRVPVSGQYSNQPQHF.